This T cell receptor (beta chain) was sequenced in a study of control samples from healthy donors and cancer patients. Repertoires were generated with immunoSEQ multiplex PCR, while TCRdb's copy carries only in-frame clones and drops some. Of over 150,000 clones in the sample, around 94% were seen once. The J segment lost 8 bases and the V segment lost 4 bases, leaving 14 bases of the junction unmatched. The CDR3 totals 16 residues. CDR1 and CDR2 from the germline V gene are SNHLY and FYNNEI. The rearrangement links TRBV2 to TRBJ1-2; 9 bases align to TRBD1. The sequenced material came from blood. The receptor comes from a woman younger than 35 in good health. CDR3 protein: CASSGLRDRVVMGYTF. DNA for the CDR3: TGTGCCAGCAGTGGGCTCCGGGACAGGGTGGTGATGGGCTACACCTTC.